Each of the 22 T cell receptor beta chains below was sequenced from the same sample in a study of blood T cell repertoires in COVID-19. Clones were read by immunoSEQ multiplex PCR, and TCRdb kept only the in-frame ones, dropping some. Here the sample spans approximately 210,000 clones, 65% to 80% being singletons. Material for sequencing was PBMCs or T cells enriched from blood (not recorded which). These receptors all stem from a woman in her fifties or sixties with acute COVID-19.

This chain links TRBV6-5 with TRBJ1-6; possibly TRBD1 for D (5 bases). The CDR3 spans 13 residues. Between the trimmed V and J ends, which lost 4 bases and 11 bases, there was a span of 12 bases. Germline V gene sequence: CDR1 MNHEY, CDR2 SVGAGI. CDR3 DNA sequence: TGTGCCAGCAGTTCCGGACAAAAGGCACCCCTCCACTTT. It specifies CASSSGQKAPLHF.

This clone was counted a few times. The chain links TRBV7-9 to TRBJ1-4; TRBD1 matches at 8 bases. The V segment lost 5 bases and the J segment 7 bases; nucleotides outside the gene matches: 3. The germline V gene has CDR1 SEHNR and CDR2 FQNEAQ (reference sequence). The CDR3 consists of 13 residues. CDR3 bases: TGTGCCAGCAGCGCGGACAGGGTTGAAAAACTGTTTTTT. Protein product: CASSADRVEKLFF. The whole variable domain, filled in from reference TRBV7-9 and TRBJ1-4, reads DTGVSQNPRHKITKRGQNVTFRCDPISEHNRLYWYRQTLGQGPEFLTYFQNEAQLEKSRLLSDRFSAERPKGSFSTLEIQRTEQGDSAMYLCASSADRVEKLFFGSGTQLSVL.

V and J are TRBV9 and TRBJ1-5; 8 bases fit TRBD1. This CDR3 spans 14 amino acids. Germline loops: CDR1 SGDLS, CDR2 YYNGEE. The ends lost 0 bases at V and 5 bases at J; junction bases unmatched: 1. CDR3: CASSVDRGYQPQHF. The CDR3 coding sequence is TGTGCCAGCAGCGTAGACAGGGGGTATCAGCCCCAGCATTTT.

The chain couples TRBV6-1 to TRBJ1-4; 12 positions agree with TRBD1. The germline V gene has CDR1 MNHNS and CDR2 SASEGT. The CDR3 runs to 18 residues. V shed 3 bases and J 6 bases; nucleotides not matched to a gene: 11. In DNA form, the CDR3 reads TGTGCCAGCAGTGACAAAATGGGACAGGGGGCCTATTATGAAAAACTGTTTTTT. Protein product: CASSDKMGQGAYYEKLFF.

This clone was recorded once. The rearrangement links TRBV18 to TRBJ2-5; D ambiguous. This CDR3 has 15 residues. With 5 bases removed from V and 2 bases from J, the gap between germline ends came to 15 bases. CDR1 is KGHSH and CDR2 is LQKENI in the germline V gene. The CDR3, as DNA: TGTGCCAGCTCAACACGCCAGTCCTCACAAGAGACCCAGTACTTC. This sequence encodes CASSTRQSSQETQYF.

This chain's CDR3 is CASSIKGAGTEAFF. The CDR3, as DNA: TGTGCCAGTAGTATTAAGGGGGCAGGCACTGAAGCTTTCTTT. The V and J genes are TRBV19 and TRBJ1-1; 7 nucleotides agree with TRBD1. Germline lookup yields CDR1 LNHDA and CDR2 SQIVND (reference sequence). After removal of 3 bases from V and 4 bases from J, the junction contained 5 bases not matched to a gene. There are 14 residues in the CDR3. Full variable domain (missing parts from reference TRBV19 and TRBJ1-1): DGGITQSPKYLFRKEGQNVTLSCEQNLNHDAMYWYRQDPGQGLRLIYYSQIVNDFQKGDIAEGYSVSREKKESFPLTVTSAQKNPTAFYLCASSIKGAGTEAFFGQGTRLTVV.

This chain uses TRBV4-1 with TRBJ1-1, with D perhaps matching TRBD1 (6 bases). CDR3 length equals 16 residues. The V and J ends lost 4 bases and 1 base respectively, with 16 bases between them. Looked up from germline, CDR1 is MGHRA and CDR2 is YSYEKL. The CDR3 sequence is CASSPNPGGGNTEAFF. The CDR3 DNA follows: TGCGCCAGCAGCCCTAACCCGGGGGGCGGGAACACTGAAGCTTTCTTT.

This clone was seen just once. The genes are TRBV9 and TRBJ2-3, with TRBD2 matching 7 bases. Germline V gene data show CDR1 as SGDLS and CDR2 as YYNGEE. This CDR3 has 20 residues. The V and J ends lost 4 bases and 0 bases, in that order; junction bases with no gene match: 20. In nucleotides, the CDR3 is TGTGCCAGCAGCCCCTCGATGATAGCGGGCCTAATGAGGAGCACAGATACGCAGTATTTT. Protein: CASSPSMIAGLMRSTDTQYF.

This clone appeared a few times. The CDR3 bases are TGTGCCAGCAGCCAAGAAACCAGCGGGGGTATGGATACGCAGTATTTT. Protein product: CASSQETSGGMDTQYF. This chain joins TRBV14 and TRBJ2-3, with 8 bases identical to TRBD2. V shed 0 bases, J shed 6 bases, and the junction held 8 bases outside the gene matches. Germline CDR1 is SGHDN and CDR2 is FVKESK. The CDR3 is 16 amino acids.

V gene TRBV5-1 combines with J gene TRBJ1-1; D unclear. The CDR3 has 13 residues. Between the trimmed V and J ends, which lost 4 bases and 3 bases, there was a span of 10 bases. Germline CDR1 SGHRS, CDR2 YFSETQ. For the CDR3, the DNA is TGCGCCAGCAGCAGCCACAGAGACACTGAAGCTTTCTTT. The encoded protein is CASSSHRDTEAFF.

The V call is TRBV6-5, the J call TRBJ1-2; D remains ambiguous. The V gene's germline CDR1 is MNHEY and CDR2 SVGAGI. The CDR3 is 15 amino acids. V was clipped by 0 bases and J by 2 bases, with 10 bases between them. CDR3 sequence (DNA): TGTGCCAGCAGTTACTCGGAGAGGGTAAACTATGGCTACACCTTC. Its protein product is CASSYSERVNYGYTF.

The rearrangement links TRBV18 to TRBJ2-5; no clear D gene. Trimming took 0 bases from V and 2 from J, leaving 13 bases between them. Germline assignment: CDR1 KGHSH and CDR2 LQKENI. The CDR3 is 16 residues long. DNA for the CDR3: TGTGCCAGCTCACCACCTGGGCTTTCACGACAAGAGACCCAGTACTTC. It specifies CASSPPGLSRQETQYF.

DNA of the CDR3: TGCGCCAGCACCGTTGGACAGGGAAACACTGAAGCTTTCTTT. Amino acids: CASTVGQGNTEAFF. This chain links TRBV5-1 with TRBJ1-1, with 8 bases that match TRBD1. J gave up 2 bases and V 6 bases, and 6 bases lay outside the gene matches. CDR1 is SGHRS, CDR2 YFSETQ, per germline. The CDR3 spans 14 residues.

The chain uses TRBV21-1 and TRBJ2-7; no check of the table's D call, TRBD1, against the DNA was made. TRBV21-1 corresponds to a pseudogene. CDR3 size: 14 residues. CDR3 protein: CASSIRTGYYEQYV. CDR3 bases: TGTGCCAGCAGCATTCGGACAGGCTACTACGAGCAGTACGTC.

The chain is built from TRBV5-1 and TRBJ1-1; 8 positions match TRBD1. This CDR3 is built from 21 residues. The ends lost 4 bases at V and 0 bases at J; junction bases unmatched: 23. CDR1 is SGHRS, CDR2 YFSETQ, per germline. CDR3 sequence (DNA): TGCGCCAGCAGCCCGTGGCCAGGGGGCGCGGTGACCCGGTCCATGAACACTGAAGCTTTCTTT. Protein sequence: CASSPWPGGAVTRSMNTEAFF.

The chain combines TRBV28 with TRBJ1-2; maybe TRBD1 (5 bases). The germline V and J ends were trimmed by 3 bases and 2 bases, with 25 bases remaining between them. The germline gives CDR1 MDHEN, CDR2 SYDVKM. The CDR3 totals 19 residues. The CDR3 spells CASSFLFWGNLEGNYGYTF. In nucleotides, the CDR3 is TGTGCCAGCAGTTTTCTCTTTTGGGGGAACCTGGAGGGGAACTATGGCTACACCTTC.

CDR3 nucleotides: TGCGCCAGCAGCTTAGGGGACAGGGGGATTGATGGCTACACCTTC. It translates to CASSLGDRGIDGYTF. V is TRBV5-1 and J is TRBJ1-2; 11 bases fit TRBD1. The V and J ends lost 2 bases and 6 bases, in that order; junction bases with no gene match: 6. The CDR3 is 15 amino acids. CDR1 is SGHRS, CDR2 YFSETQ, per germline.

The V and J genes are TRBV6-2 or TRBV6-3 and TRBJ2-5; 11 bases are shared with TRBD1. CDR3 length equals 15 residues. Germline V lookup: CDR1 MNHEY, CDR2 SVGEGT. Trimming cost V 2 bases and J 7 bases; bases outside gene matches: 6. The CDR3: CASSYGRTGGVTQYF. In DNA form, the CDR3 reads TGTGCCAGCAGTTACGGGCGGACAGGGGGCGTGACCCAGTACTTC.

V gene TRBV1 combines with J gene TRBJ1-6. TRBV1 is an annotated pseudogene. CDR3 length: 17 residues. CDR3 nucleotides: TGCACCAGCAACGCGGGGGGCCCTTCCCCCTATAATTCACCCCTCCACTTT. Encoded protein: CTSNAGGPSPYNSPLHF.

A note on this clone: Other DNA sequences in this specimen translate into the identical CDR3. This CDR3 reads CASSHSYEQYV. The CDR3 DNA reads as TGTGCCAGCAGTCACTCCTACGAGCAGTACGTC. The genes are TRBV28 and TRBJ2-7; no firm D call. CDR3 length equals 11 residues. Germline lookup yields CDR1 MDHEN and CDR2 SYDVKM. V lost 5 bases and J 0 bases, leaving 2 bases between the germline ends.

The rearrangement links TRBV28 to TRBJ2-5; 8 nucleotides align to TRBD2. The CDR3 is made up of 14 amino acids. Germline CDR1 MDHEN, CDR2 SYDVKM. With V trimmed by 6 bases and J by 2 bases, 5 bases remained unmatched. The CDR3 nucleotides are TGTGCCAGCAGAAATGCGGGGGGTCAAGAGACCCAGTACTTC. It encodes CASRNAGGQETQYF.

This chain joins TRBV5-1 and TRBJ2-1, with D unclear. The germline V gene has CDR1 SGHRS and CDR2 YFSETQ. The CDR3 contains 15 residues. The V end lost 5 bases, the J end lost 5 bases, and 17 bases lay between the germline ends. The CDR3 DNA reads TGCGCCAGCAGTAAATACGGGTCAGTTGACAATGAGCAGTTCTTC. It yields the protein CASSKYGSVDNEQFF.